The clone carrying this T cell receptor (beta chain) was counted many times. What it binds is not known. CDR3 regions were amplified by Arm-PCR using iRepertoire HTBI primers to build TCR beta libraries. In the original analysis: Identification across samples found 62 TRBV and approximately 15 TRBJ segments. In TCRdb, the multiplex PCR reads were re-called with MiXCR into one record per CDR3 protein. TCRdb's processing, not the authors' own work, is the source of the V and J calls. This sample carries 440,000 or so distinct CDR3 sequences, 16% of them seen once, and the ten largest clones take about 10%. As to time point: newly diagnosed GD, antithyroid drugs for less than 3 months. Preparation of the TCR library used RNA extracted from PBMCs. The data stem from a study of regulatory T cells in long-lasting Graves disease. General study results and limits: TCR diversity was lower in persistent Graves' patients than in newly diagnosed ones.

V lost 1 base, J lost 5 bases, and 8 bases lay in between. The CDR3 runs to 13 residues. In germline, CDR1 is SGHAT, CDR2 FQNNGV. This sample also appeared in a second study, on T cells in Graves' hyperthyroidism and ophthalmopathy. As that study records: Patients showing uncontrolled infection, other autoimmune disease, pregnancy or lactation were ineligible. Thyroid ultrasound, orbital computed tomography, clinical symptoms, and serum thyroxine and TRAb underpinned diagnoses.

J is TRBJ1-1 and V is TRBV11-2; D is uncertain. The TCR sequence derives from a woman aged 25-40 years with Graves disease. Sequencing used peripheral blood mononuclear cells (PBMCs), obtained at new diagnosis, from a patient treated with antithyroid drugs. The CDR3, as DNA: TGTGCCAGCAGCTTAGGGTTACAAACTGAAGCTTTCTTT. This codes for CASSLGLQTEAFF.